Listed here are 21 T cell receptor beta chains from one sample, sequenced in a study of technical replicates of blood from a handful of donors. Here immunoSEQ multiplex PCR was the method, and the copy in TCRdb shows in-frame clones only, minus some. Here the sample spans roughly 80,000 clones, just under 95% being singletons. Sequencing was carried out using T cells isolated from PBMCs. These receptors were taken from a human donor in good health.

V gene TRBV7-9 combines with J gene TRBJ1-1; possibly TRBD1 for D (6 bases). The CDR3 contains 14 residues. Trimming pared 4 bases from V and 1 base from J, leaving 10 bases between. CDR1 is SEHNR, CDR2 FQNEAQ, per germline (reference sequence). CDR3 loop: CASSSDSRNTEAFF. The CDR3 DNA reads TGTGCCAGCAGCTCGGACAGTAGGAACACTGAAGCTTTCTTT.

The CDR3 reads CAWRPTSYEQYF. The CDR3 nucleotides read TGTGCCTGGAGGCCGACTAGCTACGAGCAGTACTTC. This chain uses TRBV30 with TRBJ2-7; maybe TRBD2 (6 bases). Trimming took off 3 bases at V and 3 bases at J, with 9 bases between the two ends. Germline loops: CDR1 GTSNPN, CDR2 SVGIG (reference sequence). The CDR3 extends over 12 amino acids.

The chain has TRBV9 and TRBJ2-2; perhaps TRBD2 as D (6 bases). V was clipped by 2 bases and J by 6 bases, with 14 bases between them. CDR3 length: 15 residues. CDR1 and CDR2 (germline): SGDLS, YYNGEE. CDR3 in amino acids: CASSVNVGGPGELFF. In DNA form, the CDR3 reads TGTGCCAGCAGCGTGAATGTGGGGGGTCCCGGGGAGCTGTTTTTT.

The chain uses TRBV4-1 and TRBJ2-7; TRBD1 might be the D (5 bases). This CDR3 spans 15 amino acids. Germline assignment: CDR1 MGHRA and CDR2 YSYEKL. V was trimmed by 4 bases and J by 4 bases, leaving 17 bases between them. The CDR3 coding sequence is TGCGCCAGCAGCCTCTATCTTTCAGGGTGGTACGAGCAGTACTTC. Encoded protein: CASSLYLSGWYEQYF.

The gene calls are TRBV6-5 and TRBJ1-1; TRBD1 is a possible D gene (5 bases). Germline-derived CDR1 and CDR2 are MNHEY and SVGAGI. V lost 8 bases, J lost 5 bases, and 9 bases lay in between. This CDR3 has 11 residues. The DNA for the CDR3 is TGTGCCAGCGACACAGGAACTGAAGCTTTCTTT. It translates to CASDTGTEAFF.

V gene TRBV27 combines with J gene TRBJ2-7, with a tentative D call TRBD1 (5 bases). This CDR3 comprises 14 residues. V was shortened by 2 bases and J by 0 bases, with 8 bases between the two germline ends. The germline gives CDR1 MNHEY, CDR2 SMNVEV (reference sequence). This CDR3 is CASSLVGDSYEQYF. Here the CDR3 DNA reads TGTGCCAGCAGTTTAGTAGGGGACTCCTACGAGCAGTACTTC.

CDR3: CASSQAGGLYNEQFF. CDR3 sequence (DNA): TGCGCCAGCAGCCAAGCGGGAGGTCTCTACAATGAGCAGTTCTTC. This chain joins TRBV4-3 and TRBJ2-1; the match to TRBD2 covers 7 bases. The V gene end was trimmed by 1 base and the J gene end by 3 bases; junction bases not matched to a gene: 3. Germline CDR1 and CDR2: LGHNA and YSLEER. CDR3 size: 15 residues.

V usage is TRBV7-6 and J usage is TRBJ2-3; 11 nucleotides align to TRBD1. J was trimmed by 6 bases and V by 3 bases; bases with no gene match: 8. The CDR3 has 16 residues. CDR1 is SGHVS, CDR2 FNYEAQ, per germline. The CDR3 sequence is CASSFGTGGRFDTQYF. The DNA for the CDR3 is TGTGCCAGCAGCTTTGGGACAGGGGGAAGATTTGATACGCAGTATTTT.

The rearrangement joins TRBV6-6 to TRBJ2-3, with D perhaps matching TRBD2 (5 bases). This CDR3 is built from 14 residues. Germline CDR1 reads MNHNY; CDR2 reads SVGAGI (reference sequence). Trimming pared 6 bases from V and 3 bases from J, leaving 13 bases between. The CDR3 region is CASSRDIQTDTQYF. Here the CDR3 DNA reads TGTGCCAGCAGCCGGGATATTCAAACAGATACGCAGTATTTT.

The V call is TRBV28, the J call TRBJ2-7; a weak D match, TRBD1 (7 bases). The CDR3 runs to 13 residues. CDR1 is MDHEN and CDR2 is SYDVKM in the germline V gene. Trimming left V 8 bases short and J 3 bases short, with 14 bases between. CDR3 coding DNA: TGTGCCAGCTCAGGGGGGCCTTACTACGAGCAGTACTTC. Residues: CASSGGPYYEQYF.

V usage is TRBV7-2 and J usage is TRBJ1-2, with no clear D. The CDR3 loop spans 17 amino acids. V was cut by 5 bases and J by 7 bases, with 26 bases left in between. The germline V gene encodes CDR1 SGHTA and CDR2 FQGNSA. The DNA of the CDR3 is TGTGCCAGCAGCCCGGGAGAAGGAAGGTCTATGGGGTCTGGCTACACCTTC. Protein sequence: CASSPGEGRSMGSGYTF. Full variable domain (missing parts from reference TRBV7-2 and TRBJ1-2): GAGVSQSPSNKVTEKGKDVELRCDPISGHTALYWYRQSLGQGLEFLIYFQGNSAPDKSGLPSDRFSAERTGGSVSTLTIQRTQQEDSAVYLCASSPGEGRSMGSGYTFGSGTRLTVV.

The CDR3 loop is CASSHPTGFTPQHF. Here the CDR3 DNA reads TGCGCCAGCAGCCATCCGACAGGGTTTACGCCCCAGCATTTT. This chain joins TRBV4-1 and TRBJ1-5; 7 nucleotides match TRBD1. Germline CDR1 and CDR2: MGHRA and YSYEKL. V trimming: 3 bases; J trimming: 9 bases; junction bases outside the gene matches: 8. The CDR3 is made up of 14 amino acids.

The chain joins TRBV2 to TRBJ2-7; possible D gene TRBD1, 5 bases. V was trimmed by 4 bases and J by 2 bases, leaving 6 bases between them. This CDR3 contains 12 residues. Germline V gene sequence: CDR1 SNHLY, CDR2 FYNNEI. CDR3 sequence (DNA): TGTGCCAGCAGTGGGACAACCTACGAGCAGTACTTC. Encoded protein: CASSGTTYEQYF.

The chain employs TRBV27 and TRBJ2-7, with 7 bases fitting TRBD1. V gave up 4 bases and J gave up 4 bases; unmatched junction bases: 10. Germline V lookup: CDR1 MNHEY, CDR2 SMNVEV (reference sequence). The CDR3 has 15 amino acids. The CDR3 region is CASSSDPGTDYEQYF. CDR3 coding DNA: TGTGCCAGCAGTTCGGACCCCGGGACAGATTACGAGCAGTACTTC.

The V and J genes are TRBV10-3 and TRBJ2-1; tentative D call: TRBD2 (5 bases). V shed 8 bases and J shed 7 bases, with 21 bases lying between them. The germline V gene has CDR1 ENHRY and CDR2 SYGVKD. The length of the CDR3 is 15 residues. The CDR3 DNA sequence: TGTGCCATCTCTGGGGAGAGGGCCTTGGGGAATGAGCAGTTCTTC. Translating gives CAISGERALGNEQFF.

The chain recombines TRBV10-3 with TRBJ1-1; possible D gene TRBD1, 5 bases. The CDR3 runs 12 residues. Germline loops: CDR1 ENHRY, CDR2 SYGVKD. V was clipped by 2 bases and J by 7 bases, with 8 bases between them. The DNA for the CDR3 is TGTGCCATCAGTGAGCAGGGTCTTGAAGCTTTCTTT. It encodes CAISEQGLEAFF.

The genes are TRBV7-8 and TRBJ2-5; 8 bases are shared with TRBD2. V shed 5 bases and J 7 bases; nucleotides not matched to a gene: 21. Germline CDR1 and CDR2: SGHVS and FQNEAQ. This CDR3 has 18 amino acids. The CDR3 region is CASSARRAGALPGGTQYF. The CDR3 DNA reads TGTGCCAGCAGCGCCCGCCGAGCGGGAGCCCTGCCCGGGGGGACCCAGTACTTC.

The V gene is TRBV10-3, the J gene TRBJ2-1; no clear D gene. This CDR3 has 13 amino acids. V gave up 3 bases and J gave up 7 bases, with 10 bases separating them. Germline assignment: CDR1 ENHRY and CDR2 SYGVKD. Written as DNA, the CDR3 is TGTGCCATCAGTGACGGTCTGATGAATGAGCAGTTCTTC. Its translation is CAISDGLMNEQFF.

J is TRBJ2-5 and V is TRBV28; 7 positions agree with TRBD1. This CDR3 spans 15 amino acids. Germline V gene lookup returns CDR1 MDHEN and CDR2 SYDVKM. V lost 4 bases to trimming and J lost 2 bases; unmatched junction nucleotides: 7. Here the CDR3 DNA reads TGTGCCAGCAGTTCCCCGGGACAGCGACAAGAGACCCAGTACTTC. It codes for CASSSPGQRQETQYF.

This chain connects TRBV5-1 to TRBJ2-7; maybe TRBD1 (5 bases). Germline values: CDR1 SGHRS, CDR2 YFSETQ. Trimming shortened V by 6 bases and J by 0 bases, and 19 bases separated the two germline ends. The CDR3 consists of 16 residues. The CDR3 sequence: CASTLLSMDISYEQYF. The CDR3 region has the DNA TGCGCCAGCACGCTCTTATCTATGGACATCTCCTACGAGCAGTACTTC.

The chain carries TRBV18 and TRBJ2-7, with D unclear. Germline-derived CDR1 and CDR2 are KGHSH and LQKENI. The CDR3 runs to 12 residues. The V gene lost 3 bases and the J gene lost 3 bases, with 6 bases spanning the gap. CDR3 sequence: CASSPRNYEQYF. The CDR3 region has the DNA TGTGCCAGCTCACCCAGGAACTACGAGCAGTACTTC.